This T cell receptor beta chain is drawn from a study of post-analysis software for immune sequencing data. Study-level information: Recorded subtypes: relapsing-remitting, secondary progressive, progressive-relapsing; some patients unannotated. Findings and limits, study-wide: Multiple sclerosis was associated with a significant reduction in normalized Chao1 diversity relative to controls. Patients used about five TRBV segments, including TRBV5-6, TRBV5-1 and TRBV20-1, more often than controls. Samples from one preparation batch, clustered by F measure, grouped strongly together.

Built from TCR beta cDNA, the libraries had unique molecular identifiers in them. Once about 0.9 to 11 million T cells were used, about half a million cDNA molecules resulted. TCRdb reanalysed the PCR reads using MiXCR and keeps one entry per CDR3 protein. The sample holds fewer than 850,000 distinct CDR3 sequences, about 32% seen once. Germline V gene sequence: CDR1 MDHEN, CDR2 SYDVKM. CDR3 size: 13 residues. The V and J ends lost 4 bases and 8 bases respectively, with 14 bases between them. This clonotype was counted between two and nine times. Its target is not known. This TCR came from a girl aged 5-17 years with multiple sclerosis. This sequence joins TRBV28 and TRBJ1-2; the D is unclear. Sequenced input: blood. CDR3 sequence (DNA): TGTGCCAGCAGTTCCCCCTTTGGATGGGGCTACACCTTC. Translating it yields CASSSPFGWGYTF.